This is a list of T cell receptor beta chains from one sample in a study of cytomegalovirus exposure and HLA in healthy donors. Only in-frame clones appear in the TCRdb table, and some are missing; sequencing was by immunoSEQ multiplex PCR. The sample carries hundreds of thousands of clones, more than 85% recorded once. The sample comprised PBMCs. The origin of the receptors is a young woman in good health and CMV-seronegative. CDR3s leave out the opening cysteine and the closing phenylalanine or tryptophan. Each record gives: CDR3 length, J gene, V gene, CDR3 protein.

len: 10
j_gene: TRBJ1-6
v_gene: TRBV10-3
CDR3aa: AVGGYRGWLH

len: 12
j_gene: TRBJ1-1
v_gene: TRBV28
CDR3aa: ASTLRQSSAEAF

len: 14
j_gene: TRBJ2-1
v_gene: TRBV5-1
CDR3aa: ASSSLPGDGYNEQF

len: 13
j_gene: TRBJ2-7
v_gene: TRBV7-8
CDR3aa: ASSDQGPGGYEQY

len: 18
j_gene: TRBJ2-1
v_gene: TRBV2
CDR3aa: ASSVPLGTSGGLMGNEQF

len: 11
j_gene: TRBJ2-7
v_gene: TRBV11-3
CDR3aa: ASSLDRFYEQY

len: 9
j_gene: TRBJ2-7
v_gene: TRBV29-1
CDR3aa: SVDIAYEQY

len: 13
j_gene: TRBJ2-5
v_gene: TRBV4-1
CDR3aa: ASSQEARDQETQY

len: 14
j_gene: TRBJ1-4
v_gene: TRBV4-3
CDR3aa: ASSQGSGVGNEKLF

len: 14
j_gene: TRBJ1-2
v_gene: TRBV5-1
CDR3aa: ASSLGGDRAAYGYT

len: 12
j_gene: TRBJ1-2
v_gene: TRBV2
CDR3aa: ASRADRNPYGYT

len: 14
j_gene: TRBJ2-3
v_gene: TRBV6-5
CDR3aa: ASSYSTSGGVDTQY

len: 14
j_gene: TRBJ1-1
v_gene: TRBV7-3
CDR3aa: ASSPGLMTGNTEAF

len: 11
j_gene: TRBJ2-7
v_gene: TRBV5-4
CDR3aa: ASSFEGGYEQY

len: 14
j_gene: TRBJ1-2
v_gene: TRBV6-5
CDR3aa: ASSYTPTGANYGYT

len: 12
j_gene: TRBJ1-1
v_gene: TRBV19
CDR3aa: ASSIQGVNTEAF